This record covers a single T cell receptor (beta chain). In the source study's methods: Amplifying reference gene primers gave estimates of nucleated cell counts. Assay used: immunoSEQ multiplex PCR; TCRdb lists only in-frame clones, some missing. Clone size and the V and J calls come from that table; the DNA yielded D and trimming. Here the sample spans 250,000 or so clones, under 90% being singletons. The trim removed 4 bases at V and 2 bases at J, leaving 11 bases unmatched. The germline V gene has CDR1 MNHEY and CDR2 SVGEGT. The CDR3 has 17 amino acids. The entry originates in a study of blood T cell repertoires in COVID-19.

Sample: PBMCs or T cells enriched from blood (not recorded which). The source of this sequence is a woman between 40 and 55 years old who had been exposed to COVID-19. V and J are TRBV6-2 or TRBV6-3 and TRBJ1-5; 7 bases line up with TRBD1. This chain's CDR3 is CASSSSTGEIGNQPQHF. CDR3 DNA sequence: TGTGCCAGCAGTTCGTCCACAGGGGAAATCGGCAATCAGCCCCAGCATTTT.